A selection of T cell receptor beta chains follows, all from one sample in a study of memory CD4+ T cells and cytomegalovirus serostatus. Sequenced by immunoSEQ multiplex PCR; TCRdb stores in-frame clones only, minus some. The table shows 55,000 to 65,000 clones, with roughly 81% occurring only once. The specimen sequenced was memory CD4+ T cells from blood. Source of these receptors: an adult in good health and CMV-seronegative. CDR3s include the opening cysteine and the closing phenylalanine or tryptophan.

CASRSTGLNYGYTF	TRBV19	TRBJ1-2
CASSSSGSMRYNEQFF	TRBV7-2	TRBJ2-1
CASSLRPGRNEKLFF	TRBV5-6	TRBJ1-4
CASSSTGRETQYF	TRBV19	TRBJ2-5
CASSPQDLGGYTF	TRBV18	TRBJ1-2
CASSRKAGDGTGELFF	TRBV14	TRBJ2-2
CASSRLRSNQPQHF	TRBV6-1	TRBJ1-5
CATQRDSGYEQYF	TRBV6-5	TRBJ2-7
CASSLQIHYEQYF	TRBV27	TRBJ2-7
CASSLAGQMLDTQYF	TRBV7-6	TRBJ2-3
CASSPVGGVRTGELFF	TRBV18	TRBJ2-2
CASSAGTGEANVLTF	TRBV5-1	TRBJ2-6
CASRPHGGGVTYEQYF	TRBV7-2	TRBJ2-7
CASTRGYEQYF	TRBV2	TRBJ2-7
CASSLAGRQNTGELFF	TRBV5-1	TRBJ2-2
CASSLEGTGNTIYF	TRBV5-4	TRBJ1-3